Below are 20 T cell receptor beta chains sequenced from a single sample in a study of regulatory dendritic cells for organ transplantation. Sorted subsets were CFSE-labeled and cultured less than six days with allogeneic dendritic cells. Some clones are missing from TCRdb's copy, which holds only in-frame ones; the method was immunoSEQ multiplex PCR. The sample lists 9,500 to 11,000 clones, roughly 82% occurring once. Antigens for these TCRs are unknown. Source material: memory CD4+ T cells from blood cultured with regulatory dendritic cells. Subset given: CD45RO+ memory T cells. These receptors were taken from a human donor in good health.

V and J are TRBV9 and TRBJ2-3; 7 positions match TRBD1. Unmatched junction bases numbered 3, after V lost 3 bases and J lost 5 bases. The CDR3 spans 13 residues. Germline V lookup: CDR1 SGDLS, CDR2 YYNGEE. The CDR3 sequence is CASSGQGLDTQYF. CDR3 bases: TGTGCCAGCAGCGGACAGGGTTTAGATACGCAGTATTTT.

The rearrangement joins TRBV6-1 to TRBJ2-3; D remains ambiguous. The CDR3 spans 11 residues. V was shortened by 2 bases and J by 6 bases, with 3 bases between the two germline ends. CDR1 is MNHNS, CDR2 SASEGT, per germline. CDR3 nucleotide sequence: TGTGCCAGCAGTGAATCGGATACGCAGTATTTT. It translates to CASSESDTQYF.

This clone was seen just once. The rearrangement uses TRBV2 and TRBJ2-5; D call uncertain. The CDR3 has 12 amino acids. The V gene's germline CDR1 is SNHLY and CDR2 FYNNEI. With 5 bases removed from V and 7 bases from J, the gap between germline ends came to 11 bases. This CDR3 is CASSLAPRTQYF. CDR3 DNA: TGTGCCAGCAGTCTGGCCCCCAGGACCCAGTACTTC.

This sequence joins TRBV2 and TRBJ2-2; TRBD1 aligns across 8 bases. This CDR3 has 15 amino acids. The V segment lost 7 bases and the J segment 4 bases; nucleotides outside the gene matches: 8. Germline assignment: CDR1 SNHLY and CDR2 FYNNEI. The CDR3 loop reads CASNGQGVGTGELFF. CDR3 DNA: TGTGCCAGCAACGGACAGGGCGTGGGCACCGGGGAGCTGTTTTTT.

This chain joins TRBV5-6 and TRBJ2-5, with TRBD2 matching 7 bases. CDR3 length equals 15 residues. Germline V gene lookup returns CDR1 SGHDT and CDR2 YYEEEE. J was trimmed by 4 bases and V by 1 base; bases with no gene match: 7. This chain's CDR3 is CASSLRAGEGETQYF. The CDR3 coding sequence is TGTGCCAGCAGCTTGCGCGCCGGGGAGGGAGAGACCCAGTACTTC.

This chain connects TRBV2 to TRBJ2-1, with TRBD1 matching over 11 bases. Losses at the gene ends were 6 bases for V and 8 bases for J; bases not matched to a gene: 9. The CDR3 length is 15 residues. The germline gives CDR1 SNHLY, CDR2 FYNNEI. CDR3 bases: TGTGCCAGCAGCCCCGGGACAGGGGGAATGCATGAGCAGTTCTTC. Its protein product is CASSPGTGGMHEQFF.

The chain employs TRBV11-3 and TRBJ2-2; 10 bases match TRBD2. Germline trimming cut 8 bases from V and 4 bases from J; bases unmatched to any gene: 7. This CDR3 has 15 amino acids. In germline, CDR1 is SGHNT, CDR2 YENEEA. In DNA, the CDR3 is TGTGCCAGCTCTCGTAGCGGGGGGCGCACCGGGGAGCTGTTTTTT. It yields the protein CASSRSGGRTGELFF.

The chain combines TRBV14 with TRBJ1-4, with D tentatively TRBD1 (5 bases). The germline V and J ends were trimmed by 3 bases and 3 bases, with 11 bases remaining between them. The CDR3 has 15 amino acids. In germline, CDR1 is SGHDN, CDR2 FVKESK. CDR3 sequence reads: CASSQLAGPNEKLFF. CDR3 in DNA: TGTGCCAGCAGCCAGTTAGCAGGGCCTAATGAAAAACTGTTTTTT.

CDR3 nucleotide sequence: TGTGCCAGCAGCCGGACAGGGACTGAAGCTTTCTTT. Amino acid sequence: CASSRTGTEAFF. The V gene is TRBV5-5, the J gene TRBJ1-1; the match to TRBD1 covers 8 bases. The CDR3 is made up of 12 amino acids. V was pared by 4 bases and J by 5 bases, with 1 base of the junction left unmatched. Germline V lookup: CDR1 SGHKS, CDR2 YYEKEE (reference sequence). Looking up the rest from reference TRBV5-5 and TRBJ1-1 gives the full variable domain: DAGVTQSPTHLIKTRGQQVTLRCSPISGHKSVSWYQQVLGQGPQFIFQYYEKEERGRGNFPDRFSARQFPNYSSELNVNALLLGDSALYLCASSRTGTEAFFGQGTRLTVV.

The chain recombines TRBV18 with TRBJ1-1, with D uncertain. This CDR3 has 15 residues. Trimming left V 0 bases short and J 1 base short, with 9 bases between. Germline V CDR1 and CDR2: KGHSH, LQKENI. The CDR3 sequence is CASSPPRVRNTEAFF. The DNA for the CDR3 is TGTGCCAGCTCACCACCGAGGGTTAGGAACACTGAAGCTTTCTTT.

The sample holds a few counts of this clone. The chain recombines TRBV5-4 with TRBJ1-1; 7 bases fit TRBD1. The CDR3 consists of 13 residues. The V segment lost 4 bases and the J segment 2 bases; nucleotides outside the gene matches: 2. Germline V gene data show CDR1 as SGHNT and CDR2 as YYREEE (reference sequence). CDR3 in DNA: TGTGCCAGCAGCCGGACAGGTAACACTGAAGCTTTCTTT. This codes for CASSRTGNTEAFF. Full variable domain (rest looked up from reference TRBV5-4 and TRBJ1-1): ETGVTQSPTHLIKTRGQQVTLRCSSQSGHNTVSWYQQALGQGPQFIFQYYREEENGRGNFPPRFSGLQFPNYSSELNVNALELDDSALYLCASSRTGNTEAFFGQGTRLTVV.

The chain combines TRBV29-1 with TRBJ2-5, with TRBD1 matching over 9 bases. This CDR3 comprises 13 residues. With V trimmed by 4 bases and J by 5 bases, 5 bases remained unmatched. Germline V gene lookup returns CDR1 SQVTM and CDR2 ANQGSEA. The CDR3 sequence: CSVASTGGETQYF. CDR3 sequence (DNA): TGCAGCGTTGCTTCGACAGGGGGGGAGACCCAGTACTTC.

The chain uses TRBV6-6 and TRBJ2-1; no definite D call. Germline CDR1 MNHNY, CDR2 SVGAGI (reference sequence). This CDR3 is 14 amino acids long. Trimming cost V 2 bases and J 9 bases, with 14 bases left between them. CDR3 amino acids: CASSYGQAVSEQFF. The CDR3 DNA reads as TGTGCCAGCAGTTACGGCCAGGCAGTCAGTGAGCAGTTCTTC.

The CDR3 loop reads CASSREITYEQYF. In nucleotides, the CDR3 is TGTGCCAGCAGCCGGGAGATCACCTACGAGCAGTACTTC. The chain is built from TRBV5-4 and TRBJ2-7; possible D gene TRBD2, 6 bases. CDR3 length: 13 residues. Deletions cut 4 bases from V and 2 bases from J, with 10 bases between. CDR1 is SGHNT and CDR2 is YYREEE in the germline V gene (reference sequence).

Of note for this clone: Compared with germline, one end of the junction differs, possibly owing to a read error. This chain connects TRBV7-2 to TRBJ1-2, with 7 nucleotides matching TRBD1. Germline V CDR1 and CDR2: SGHTA, FQGNSA. The CDR3 contains 14 residues. The CDR3 bases are TGTGCCAGCGGCTTGAACTCGGGACAGTTTGGCTACACCTTC. Its protein product is CASGLNSGQFGYTF.

This clone was picked up one time. The genes are TRBV4-3 and TRBJ2-3, with 10 bases identical to TRBD2. With 0 bases clipped from V and 6 bases from J, the junction kept 6 bases outside the gene matches. This CDR3 has 16 amino acids. The germline V gene has CDR1 LGHNA and CDR2 YSLEER. In nucleotides, the CDR3 is TGCGCCAGCAGCCAAGATGGTAGCGGGGGGCGGGATACGCAGTATTTT. It encodes CASSQDGSGGRDTQYF.

The chain joins TRBV7-9 to TRBJ1-3; 7 bases map to TRBD1. CDR1 is SEHNR, CDR2 FQNEAQ, per germline (reference sequence). With 4 bases clipped from V and 1 base from J, the junction kept 13 bases outside the gene matches. CDR3 size: 18 residues. The CDR3 here is CASSSSGTASGSGNTIYF. DNA of the CDR3: TGTGCCAGCAGCTCGTCCGGGACAGCCTCTGGATCTGGAAACACCATATATTTT.

V is TRBV5-1 and J is TRBJ1-3; D remains ambiguous. V gave up 4 bases and J gave up 0 bases, with 14 bases separating them. The CDR3 length is 16 residues. CDR1 is SGHRS and CDR2 is YFSETQ in the germline V gene. The CDR3 here is CASSPGGLSSGNTIYF. CDR3 bases: TGCGCCAGCAGCCCCGGCGGCCTAAGCTCTGGAAACACCATATATTTT.

The chain links TRBV29-1 to TRBJ1-3, with D uncertain. V lost 7 bases, J lost 2 bases, and 9 bases lay in between. Germline loops: CDR1 SQVTM, CDR2 ANQGSEA. The CDR3 runs to 12 residues. CDR3 in amino acids: CSAGYPGNTIYF. CDR3 coding DNA: TGCAGCGCGGGATACCCTGGAAACACCATATATTTT.

V gene TRBV6-1 combines with J gene TRBJ1-1; a weak D match, TRBD1 (6 bases). CDR1 and CDR2 from the germline V gene are MNHNS and SASEGT. V lost 8 bases and J lost 4, with 14 bases in between. This CDR3 has 13 residues. The CDR3 loop is CASQTGTVTEAFF. The CDR3, as DNA: TGTGCCAGCCAAACAGGGACGGTCACTGAAGCTTTCTTT.